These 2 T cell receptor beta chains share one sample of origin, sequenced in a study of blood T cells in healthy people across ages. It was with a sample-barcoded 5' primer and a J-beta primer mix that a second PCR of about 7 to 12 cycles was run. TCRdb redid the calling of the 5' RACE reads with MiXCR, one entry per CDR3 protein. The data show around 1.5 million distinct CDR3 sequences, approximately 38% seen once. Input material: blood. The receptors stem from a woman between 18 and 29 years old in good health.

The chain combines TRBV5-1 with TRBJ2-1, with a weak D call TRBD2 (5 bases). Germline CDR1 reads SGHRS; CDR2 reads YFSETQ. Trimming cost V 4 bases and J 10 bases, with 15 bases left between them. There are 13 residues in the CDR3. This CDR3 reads CASSQDGDYEQFF. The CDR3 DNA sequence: TGCGCCAGCAGCCAGGACGGAGACTACGAGCAGTTCTTC.

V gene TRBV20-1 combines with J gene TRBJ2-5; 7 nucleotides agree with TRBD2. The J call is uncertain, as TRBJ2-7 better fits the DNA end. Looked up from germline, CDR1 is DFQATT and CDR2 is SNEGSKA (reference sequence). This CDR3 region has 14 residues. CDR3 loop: CSARAPSGAYEQYF. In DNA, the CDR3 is TGCAGTGCTAGAGCTCCCAGCGGGGCCTACGAGCAGTACTTC.